This T cell receptor (beta chain) comes out of a study of beta chain features in type 1 diabetes. Isolated RNA was reverse transcribed in full, so expressed TCRB transcripts were sequenced. TCRdb's copy holds only in-frame clones and misses some; the assay was immunoSEQ multiplex PCR. Here the sample spans hundreds of thousands of clones, 10% to 15% being singletons. Germline V lookup: CDR1 MDHEN, CDR2 SYDVKM. V gave up 5 bases and J gave up 8 bases; unmatched junction bases: 14. The CDR3 sequence is 17 residues long. Sample: naive CD4+ T cells from blood. The TCR sequence derives from a man aged 18 to 30 in good health. The genes are TRBV28 and TRBJ2-2; 10 positions agree with TRBD2. This chain's CDR3 is CASSPLGLARRRGELFF. Here the CDR3 DNA reads TGTGCCAGCAGTCCCCTGGGACTAGCGAGAAGGAGGGGGGAGCTGTTTTTT.